This T cell receptor beta chain was recorded in a study of monozygotic twins with inflammatory bowel disease. Whole blood, unsorted for T cells, was the source of total RNA. UMIs incorporating a 6-nucleotide sample barcode were appended by means of template switching. After re-calling the 5' RACE reads, TCRdb lists one entry per CDR3 protein, DNA absent. The table for this sample gives around 450,000 distinct CDR3 sequences. Germline V lookup: CDR1 SEHNR, CDR2 FQNEAQ (reference sequence). CDR3 length: 14 amino acids. The chain employs TRBV7-9 and TRBJ2-1; TCRdb designates TRBD1, a call that cannot be tested without DNA. Sequenced: blood. This clonotype was obtained from a human donor with ulcerative colitis or Crohn's disease, or a healthy co-twin of an affected twin (not recorded which). The CDR3 loop is CASSTDGGPNEQFF.